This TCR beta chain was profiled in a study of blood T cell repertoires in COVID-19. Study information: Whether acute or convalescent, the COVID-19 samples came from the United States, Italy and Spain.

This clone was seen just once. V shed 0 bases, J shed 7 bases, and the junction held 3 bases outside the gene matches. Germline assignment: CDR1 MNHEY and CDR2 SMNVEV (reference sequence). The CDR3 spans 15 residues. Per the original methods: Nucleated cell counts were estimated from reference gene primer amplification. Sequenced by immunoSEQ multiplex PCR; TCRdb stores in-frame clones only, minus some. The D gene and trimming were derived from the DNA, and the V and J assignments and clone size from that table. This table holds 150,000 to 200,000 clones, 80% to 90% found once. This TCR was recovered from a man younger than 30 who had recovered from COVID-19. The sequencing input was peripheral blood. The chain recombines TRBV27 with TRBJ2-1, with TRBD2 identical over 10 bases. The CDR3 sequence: CASSLSLAGGNEQFF. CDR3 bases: TGTGCCAGCAGTTTATCGTTAGCGGGAGGAAATGAGCAGTTCTTC.